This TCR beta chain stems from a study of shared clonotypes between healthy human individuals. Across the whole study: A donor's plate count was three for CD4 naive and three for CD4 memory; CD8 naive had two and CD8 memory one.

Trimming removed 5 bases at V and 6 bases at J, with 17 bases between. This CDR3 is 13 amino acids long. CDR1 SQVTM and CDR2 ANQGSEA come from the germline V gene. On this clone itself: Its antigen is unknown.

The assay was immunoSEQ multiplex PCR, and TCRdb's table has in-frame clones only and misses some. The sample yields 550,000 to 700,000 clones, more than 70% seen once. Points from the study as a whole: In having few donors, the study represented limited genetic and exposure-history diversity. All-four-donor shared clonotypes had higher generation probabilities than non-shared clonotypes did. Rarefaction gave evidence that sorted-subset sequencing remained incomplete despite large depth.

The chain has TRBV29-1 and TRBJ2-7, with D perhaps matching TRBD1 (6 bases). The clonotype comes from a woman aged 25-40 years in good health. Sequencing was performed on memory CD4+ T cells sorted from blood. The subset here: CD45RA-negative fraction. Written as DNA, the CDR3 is TGCAGCGTTCTATCGTACAGGGTAGGCGAGCAGTACTTC. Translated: CSVLSYRVGEQYF.